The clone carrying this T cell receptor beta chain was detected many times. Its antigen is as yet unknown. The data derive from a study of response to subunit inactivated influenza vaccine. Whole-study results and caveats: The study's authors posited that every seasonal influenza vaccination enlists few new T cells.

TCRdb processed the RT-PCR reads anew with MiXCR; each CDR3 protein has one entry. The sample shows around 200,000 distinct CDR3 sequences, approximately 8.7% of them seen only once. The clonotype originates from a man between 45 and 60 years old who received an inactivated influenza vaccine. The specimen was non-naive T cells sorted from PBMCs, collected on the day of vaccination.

The CDR3 DNA is TGCAGTGCTAGAGACGGCTTTGACTCCTACGAGCAGTACTTC. Translated: CSARDGFDSYEQYF. The J gene is TRBJ2-7, the V gene TRBV20-1; D gene uncertain. V was pared by 0 bases and J by 0 bases, with 9 bases between. The CDR3 loop spans 14 amino acids. Looked up from germline, CDR1 is DFQATT and CDR2 is SNEGSKA (reference sequence).